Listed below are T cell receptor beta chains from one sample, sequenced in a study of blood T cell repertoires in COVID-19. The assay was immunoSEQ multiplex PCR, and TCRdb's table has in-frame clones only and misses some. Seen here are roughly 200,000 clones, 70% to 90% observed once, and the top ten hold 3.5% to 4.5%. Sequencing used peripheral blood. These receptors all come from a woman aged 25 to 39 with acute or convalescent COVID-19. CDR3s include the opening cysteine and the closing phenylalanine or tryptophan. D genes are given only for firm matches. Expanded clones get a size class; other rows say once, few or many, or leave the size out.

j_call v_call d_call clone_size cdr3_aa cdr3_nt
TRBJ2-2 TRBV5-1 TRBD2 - CASNAGGRTGELFF TGCGCCAGCAATGCGGGAGGTAGGACCGGGGAGCTGTTTTTT
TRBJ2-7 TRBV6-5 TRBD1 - CASDRDRERSSEQYF TGTGCCAGCGACCGGGACAGGGAAAGATCGAGCGAGCAGTACTTC
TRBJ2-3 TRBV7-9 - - CASSPRTGTDTQYF TGTGCCAGCAGCCCACGGACTGGCACAGATACGCAGTATTTT
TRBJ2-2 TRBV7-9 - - CASSETGLGTGELFF TGTGCCAGCAGCGAAACAGGGTTGGGTACCGGGGAGCTGTTTTTT
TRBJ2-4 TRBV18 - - CASSLGLLDIQYF TGTGCCAGCTCACTCGGTCTATTAGACATTCAGTACTTC
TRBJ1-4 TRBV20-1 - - CSAPTLEKLFF TGCAGTGCACCGACTCTCGAAAAACTGTTTTTT
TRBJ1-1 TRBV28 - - CASSFEGIDFF TGTGCCAGCAGTTTCGAGGGAATCGATTTCTTT
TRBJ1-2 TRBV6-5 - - CASRDSNYGYTF TGTGCCAGCAGAGACAGTAACTATGGCTACACCTTC
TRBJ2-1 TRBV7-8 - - CASSSFIGISYNEQFF TGTGCCAGCAGCTCCTTCATCGGGATCTCCTACAATGAGCAGTTCTTC
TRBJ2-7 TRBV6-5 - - CASRIRDFEQYF TGTGCCAGCAGGATCAGGGACTTCGAGCAGTACTTC
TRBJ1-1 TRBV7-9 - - CASSLSQNTEAFF TGTGCCAGCAGCTTAAGCCAGAACACTGAAGCTTTCTTT
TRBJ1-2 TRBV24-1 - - CAPRSCPRVNYGYTF TGTGCCCCCCGCTCTTGTCCCAGGGTTAACTATGGCTACACCTTC
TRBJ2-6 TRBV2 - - CASSGGTSGANVLTF TGTGCCAGCAGTGGGGGGACTTCTGGGGCCAACGTCCTGACTTTC
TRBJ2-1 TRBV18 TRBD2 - CASSRAGGKEQFF TGTGCCAGCTCACGAGCGGGAGGTAAAGAGCAGTTCTTC
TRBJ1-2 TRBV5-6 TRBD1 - CASSLALQGAMRGYTF TGTGCCAGCAGCTTGGCTCTCCAGGGGGCAATGCGTGGCTACACCTTC
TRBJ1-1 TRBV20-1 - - CSARQVEAFF TGCAGTGCTAGACAGGTTGAAGCTTTCTTT
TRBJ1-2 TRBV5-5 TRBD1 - CASSLSRTGGYTF TGTGCCAGCAGCTTATCAAGGACAGGCGGCTACACCTTC
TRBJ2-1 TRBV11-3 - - CASSLDGSSYNEQFF TGTGCCAGCAGCTTAGATGGTAGCTCCTACAATGAGCAGTTCTTC
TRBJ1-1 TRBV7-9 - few CASTTQGPNTEAFF TGTGCCAGCACGACCCAGGGCCCCAACACTGAAGCTTTCTTT
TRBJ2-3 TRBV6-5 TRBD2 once CASERDRTDTQYF TGTGCCAGCGAGCGGGACCGCACAGATACGCAGTATTTT
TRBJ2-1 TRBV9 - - CASSVATSYNEQFF TGTGCCAGCAGCGTAGCTACTAGCTACAATGAGCAGTTCTTC
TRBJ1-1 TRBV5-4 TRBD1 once CASSTPGTVNTEAFF TGTGCCAGCAGTACCCCGGGGACAGTGAACACTGAAGCTTTCTTT
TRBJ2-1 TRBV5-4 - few CASSSSLSHNEQFF TGTGCCAGCAGCTCGAGCCTGAGTCACAATGAGCAGTTCTTC
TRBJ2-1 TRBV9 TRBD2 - CASSSSSGHYNEQFF TGTGCCAGCAGTTCTAGTAGCGGGCACTACAATGAGCAGTTCTTC
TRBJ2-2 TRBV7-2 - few CASSLLSGVGGELFF TGTGCCAGCAGCTTACTATCGGGGGTCGGCGGGGAGCTGTTTTTT
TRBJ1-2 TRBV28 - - CASSFQRGGELYTF TGTGCCAGCAGTTTCCAGCGGGGGGGAGAACTCTACACCTTC
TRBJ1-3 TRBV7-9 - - CAAGFSGNTIYF TGTGCCGCGGGATTCTCTGGAAACACCATATATTTT
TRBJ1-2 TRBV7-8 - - CASSLEYRGGYTF TGTGCCAGCAGCTTAGAGTATCGGGGTGGCTACACCTTC
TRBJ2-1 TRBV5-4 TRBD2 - CASSSGSYNEQFF TGTGCCAGCTCTAGCGGGAGTTACAATGAGCAGTTCTTC
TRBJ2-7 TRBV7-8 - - CASSSRQTLYEQYF TGTGCCAGCAGCTCGCGACAGACCCTCTACGAGCAGTACTTC
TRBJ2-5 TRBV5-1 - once CASSDPGGGGETQYF TGCGCCAGCAGCGACCCAGGGGGAGGTGGGGAGACCCAGTACTTC
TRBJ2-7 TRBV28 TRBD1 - CASSFQFRDRGPSQYF TGTGCCAGCAGTTTCCAATTTCGGGACAGGGGGCCATCCCAGTACTTC
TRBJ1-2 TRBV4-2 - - CASSQDTGAWSYTF TGTGCCAGCAGCCAAGATACTGGAGCTTGGAGCTACACCTTC
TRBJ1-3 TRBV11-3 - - CASSPILGGSGNTIYF TGTGCCAGCAGCCCTATTCTGGGGGGCTCTGGAAACACCATATATTTT
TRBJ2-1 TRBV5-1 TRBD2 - CASSYGLAGDEQFF TGCGCCAGCAGTTATGGACTAGCGGGAGATGAGCAGTTCTTC
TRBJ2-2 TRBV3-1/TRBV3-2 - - CASSPWRAGTGELFF TGTGCCAGCAGCCCATGGAGGGCCGGAACCGGGGAGCTGTTTTTT
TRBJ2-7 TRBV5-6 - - CASSSNYEQYF TGTGCCAGCAGCTCAAACTACGAGCAGTACTTC
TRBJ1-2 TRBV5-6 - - CASTNLRGYYGYTF TGTGCCAGCACTAATTTAAGGGGATACTATGGCTACACCTTC
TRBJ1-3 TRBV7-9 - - CASSREVEDTIYF TGTGCCAGCAGCAGGGAAGTTGAGGACACCATATATTTT
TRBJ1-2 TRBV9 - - CASSVEGDGRYGYTF TGTGCCAGCAGCGTAGAGGGGGACGGGCGCTATGGCTACACCTTC
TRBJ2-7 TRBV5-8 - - CASSLRLVPVF TGTGCCAGCAGCCTTAGACTAGTCCCCGTCTTC
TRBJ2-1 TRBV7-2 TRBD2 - CASSRRLAGVLNEQFF TGTGCCAGCAGCCGGAGACTAGCGGGAGTCCTAAATGAGCAGTTCTTC